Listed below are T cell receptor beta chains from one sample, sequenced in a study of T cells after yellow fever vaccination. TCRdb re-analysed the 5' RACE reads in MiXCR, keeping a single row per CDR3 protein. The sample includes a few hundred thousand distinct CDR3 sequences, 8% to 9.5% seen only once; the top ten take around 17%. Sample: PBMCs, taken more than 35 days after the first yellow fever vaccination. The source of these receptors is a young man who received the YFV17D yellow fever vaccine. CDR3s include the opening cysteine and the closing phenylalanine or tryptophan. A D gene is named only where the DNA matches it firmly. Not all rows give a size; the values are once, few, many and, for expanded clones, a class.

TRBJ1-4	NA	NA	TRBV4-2	TGTGCCAGCAGCCAAGTTGCCCGTGCAACTAATGAAAAACTGTTTTTT	CASSQVARATNEKLFF
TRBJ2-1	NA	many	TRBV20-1	TGCAGTGTCCCGACAGCCCTCCTGACTAATGAGCAGTTCTTC	CSVPTALLTNEQFF
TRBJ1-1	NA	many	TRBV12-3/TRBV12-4	TGTGCCAGCACCAAAACAAACGGTGTTTTCACTGAAGCTTTCTTT	CASTKTNGVFTEAFF
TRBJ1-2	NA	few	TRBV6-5	TGTGCCAGCAGTTACTCCGGCAGTAGTGGGCCTAACTATGGCTACACCTTC	CASSYSGSSGPNYGYTF
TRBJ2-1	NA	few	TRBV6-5	TGTGCCAGCAGTTACTCTGTAAGCTCCTACAATGAGCAGTTCTTC	CASSYSVSSYNEQFF
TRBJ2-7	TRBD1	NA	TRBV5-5	TGTGCCAGCAGCCTACCTGGGAGACAGGGCCGAAACGAGCAGTACTTC	CASSLPGRQGRNEQYF
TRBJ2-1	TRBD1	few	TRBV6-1	TGTGCCAGCAGCGAACCGGGACAGGGCTTCATCAATGAGCAGTTCTTC	CASSEPGQGFINEQFF
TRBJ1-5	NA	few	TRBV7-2	TGTGCCAGCAGCTCCGCCTGGGATCAGCCCCAGCATTTT	CASSSAWDQPQHF
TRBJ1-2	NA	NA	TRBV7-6	TGTGCCAGCAGCTCCTTTCCCCAGGATGACCCTGGTGGCTACACCTTC	CASSSFPQDDPGGYTF
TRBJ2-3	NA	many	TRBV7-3	TGTGCCAGCAGCCCGAGAGCTCAGTTTACAGATACGCAGTATTTT	CASSPRAQFTDTQYF
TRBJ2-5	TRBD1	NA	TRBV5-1	TGCGCCAGCAGCTTGGCCCCAGGGGGCCCAGGACAAGAGACCCAGTACTTC	CASSLAPGGPGQETQYF
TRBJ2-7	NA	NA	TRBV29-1	TGCAGCGTTGACCAGACAGGAACCTACGAGCAGTACTTC	CSVDQTGTYEQYF
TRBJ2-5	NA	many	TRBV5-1	TGCGCCAGCAGCTTAGGAACGGGTGCTCAGACCCAGTACTTC	CASSLGTGAQTQYF
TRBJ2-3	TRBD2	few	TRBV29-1	TGCAGCGTTGAGCTAGCGGGGGACACAGATACGCAGTATTTT	CSVELAGDTDTQYF
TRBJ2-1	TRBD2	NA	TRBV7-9	TGTGCCAGCAGCCCTTCTGGGGGGGGGGGTGATGAGCAGTTCTTC	CASSPSGGGGDEQFF
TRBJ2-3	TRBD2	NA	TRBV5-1	TGCGCCAGCAGCAGCGGGGGGACGGGGACAGATACGCAGTATTTT	CASSSGGTGTDTQYF
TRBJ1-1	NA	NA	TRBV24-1	TGTGCCACCAGTGATTTCACGGGCGCAGCTTTCTTT	CATSDFTGAAFF
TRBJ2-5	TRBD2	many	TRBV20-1	TGCAGTGCTGGGGGGGAGGAGACCCAGTACTTC	CSAGGEETQYF
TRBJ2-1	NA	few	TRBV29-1	TGCAGCGTTGAATCCAGGGGCTCCTACAATGAGCAGTTCTTC	CSVESRGSYNEQFF
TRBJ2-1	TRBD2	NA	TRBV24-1	TGTGCCACCAGTGACCCTACTAGCGGGGGGGTTCATGAGCAGTTCTTC	CATSDPTSGGVHEQFF
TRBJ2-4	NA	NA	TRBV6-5	TGTGCCAGCAGTACCGGGGGAGGCATTCAGTACTTC	CASSTGGGIQYF
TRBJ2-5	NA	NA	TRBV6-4	TGTGCCAGCAGTGTTTTGATGGGGGAGACCCAGTACTTC	CASSVLMGETQYF
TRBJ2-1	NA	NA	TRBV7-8	TGTGCCAGCAGCCAAGGTGGAGGTGTCAGCTCCTACAATGAGCAGTTCTTC	CASSQGGGVSSYNEQFF
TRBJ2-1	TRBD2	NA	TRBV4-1	TGCGCCAGCAGCCAAGACAAAGCGGGGGGGGCTAATGAGCAGTTCTTC	CASSQDKAGGANEQFF
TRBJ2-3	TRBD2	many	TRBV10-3	TGTGCCATCAGTGAGTCGCCAGCGGGACTCACAGATACGCAGTATTTT	CAISESPAGLTDTQYF
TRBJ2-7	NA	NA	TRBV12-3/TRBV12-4	TGTGCCAGCAGTTTAAGGCTCTACGAGCAGTACTTC	CASSLRLYEQYF
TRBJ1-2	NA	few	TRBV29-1	TGCAGCGCCCTGGGGAACTATGGCTACACCTTC	CSALGNYGYTF
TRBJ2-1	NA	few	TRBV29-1	TGCAGCGTTGAAGATCGGAAGTCCGATAGGAATGAGCAGTTCTTC	CSVEDRKSDRNEQFF
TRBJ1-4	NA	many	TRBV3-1	TGTGCCAGCAGCCCTGGGGAAAAACTGTTTTTT	CASSPGEKLFF
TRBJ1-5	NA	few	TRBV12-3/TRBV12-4	TGTGCCAGCAGTCGACAGCATAGCAATCAGCCCCAGCATTTT	CASSRQHSNQPQHF
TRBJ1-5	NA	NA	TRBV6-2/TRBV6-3	TGTGCCAGCAGTTCGAGTTCCAGGGATCAGCCCCAGCATTTT	CASSSSSRDQPQHF
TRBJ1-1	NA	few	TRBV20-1	TGCAGTGCTAGAGCGACAGGTGGCACTGAAGCTTTCTTT	CSARATGGTEAFF
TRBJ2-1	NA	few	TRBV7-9	TGTGCCAGCAGCTTAAAGCGGATCGGCTCCTACAATGAGCAGTTCTTC	CASSLKRIGSYNEQFF
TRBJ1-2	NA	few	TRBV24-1	TGTGCCACCAGTGATACCAACAGCAGCCCTGTCTATGGCTACACCTTC	CATSDTNSSPVYGYTF
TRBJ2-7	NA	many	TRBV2	TGTGCCAGCACTCCAGGTTACGAGCAGTACTTC	CASTPGYEQYF
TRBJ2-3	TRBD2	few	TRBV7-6	TGTGCCAGCAGCCAGCGGGGGGGCCAAGATACGCAGTATTTT	CASSQRGGQDTQYF
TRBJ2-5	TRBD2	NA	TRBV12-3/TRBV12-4	TGTGCCAGCAGTTTTAGCGGGGGGACCCCGGAGACCCAGTACTTC	CASSFSGGTPETQYF
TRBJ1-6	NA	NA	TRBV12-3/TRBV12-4	TGTGCCAGCAGTTTCATAAGAGGCTCCTATAATTCACCCCTCCACTTT	CASSFIRGSYNSPLHF
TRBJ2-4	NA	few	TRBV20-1	TGCAGTGCTGGGTCCCGGGGTGGGGGCAAAAACATTCAGTACTTC	CSAGSRGGGKNIQYF
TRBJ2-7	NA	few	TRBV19	TGTGCCAGTAGTACCAGCCCAGGGAGCGTTACCGAGCAGTACTTC	CASSTSPGSVTEQYF
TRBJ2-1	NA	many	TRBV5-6	TGTGCCAGCAGCATCAATGAGCAGTTCTTC	CASSINEQFF
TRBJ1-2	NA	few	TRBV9	TGTGCCAGCAGCGCGACACGGAGTAACTATGGCTACACCTTC	CASSATRSNYGYTF
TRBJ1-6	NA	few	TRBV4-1	TGCGCCAGCAGCCCCCAGCGGGTTTCGCATAATTCACCCCTCCACTTT	CASSPQRVSHNSPLHF